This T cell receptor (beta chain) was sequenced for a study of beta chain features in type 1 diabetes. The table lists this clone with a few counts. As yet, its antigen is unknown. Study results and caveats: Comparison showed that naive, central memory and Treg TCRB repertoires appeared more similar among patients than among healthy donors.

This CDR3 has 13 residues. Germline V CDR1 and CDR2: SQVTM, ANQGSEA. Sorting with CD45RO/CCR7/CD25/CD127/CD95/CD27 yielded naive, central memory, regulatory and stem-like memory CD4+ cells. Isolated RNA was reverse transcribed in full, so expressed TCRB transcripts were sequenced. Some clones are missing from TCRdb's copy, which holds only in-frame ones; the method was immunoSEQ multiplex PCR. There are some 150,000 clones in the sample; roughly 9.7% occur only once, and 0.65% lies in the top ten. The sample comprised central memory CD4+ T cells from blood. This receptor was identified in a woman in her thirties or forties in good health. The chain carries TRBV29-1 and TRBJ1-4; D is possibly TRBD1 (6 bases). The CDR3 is CSTRGGSGEKLFF. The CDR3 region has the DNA TGCAGTACTCGAGGGGGTAGTGGGGAAAAACTGTTTTTT.